The rows below give T cell receptor beta chains drawn from one sample of a study of cytomegalovirus exposure and HLA in healthy donors. Assay used: immunoSEQ multiplex PCR; TCRdb lists only in-frame clones, some missing. The sample records 95,000 to 110,000 clones, under 80% being singletons. Specimen: PBMCs. The receptors were gathered from a woman between 18 and 30 years old in good health and CMV-seropositive. Each CDR3 is given with its conserved first and last residue. D genes are given only for firm matches. Size tells how often a clone was seen (once, few, many) or the class of an expanded clone, and some rows leave it out.

cdr3_aa cdr3_nt v_call d_call clone_size j_call
CASSGGTEPANTF TGTGCCAGCAGCGGGGGGACAGAGCCGGCTAATACCTTC TRBV9 TRBD1 NA TRBJ1-2
CASSYEHVNTEAFF TGTGCCAGCAGTTATGAACACGTGAACACTGAAGCTTTCTTT TRBV2 NA NA TRBJ1-1
CASSVLAGVETQYF TGTGCCAGCAGTGTTCTAGCGGGAGTAGAGACCCAGTACTTC TRBV6-1 TRBD2 once TRBJ2-5
CASSLAQSTSTDTQYF TGCGCCAGCAGCTTGGCTCAATCAACTAGCACAGATACGCAGTATTTT TRBV5-1 NA NA TRBJ2-3
CASSLAISGKLFF TGTGCCAGCAGCCTAGCTATAAGTGGAAAACTGTTTTTT TRBV14 NA NA TRBJ1-4
CASSLVLGQPQHF TGTGCCAGCAGCTTAGTTCTGGGCCAGCCCCAGCATTTT TRBV7-2 NA NA TRBJ1-5
CASSPTGGGGTDTQYF TGTGCCAGCAGCCCTACAGGGGGCGGGGGCACAGATACGCAGTATTTT TRBV5-4 TRBD1 NA TRBJ2-3
CASSPVGGGELFF TGCGCCAGCAGCCCCGTGGGGGGCGGGGAGCTGTTTTTT TRBV5-1 NA NA TRBJ2-2
CASSVARGQNYEQYF TGTGCCAGTAGTGTAGCCCGAGGACAGAACTACGAGCAGTACTTC TRBV19 NA once TRBJ2-7
CASSLQGNLNEKLFF TGTGCCAGCAGCCTCCAGGGAAACCTAAATGAAAAACTGTTTTTT TRBV5-4 NA NA TRBJ1-4
CASSVVAAGNTEAFF TGTGCCAGCAGCGTAGTCGCGGCGGGGAACACTGAAGCTTTCTTT TRBV9 NA NA TRBJ1-1
CASSRVGSRRFSTEAFF TGTGCCAGCAGCCGAGTCGGCAGCAGGAGGTTCTCCACTGAAGCTTTCTTT TRBV4-2 NA NA TRBJ1-1
CASSFIIRRATNEKLFF TGTGCCAGCAGCTTCATAATAAGGAGAGCAACTAATGAAAAACTGTTTTTT TRBV5-5 NA NA TRBJ1-4
CASSEFGQGATFVYGYTF TGTGCCAGCAGTGAATTCGGACAGGGGGCTACTTTTGTCTATGGCTACACCTTC TRBV6-1 TRBD1 NA TRBJ1-2
CASSLSDPSGADTQYF TGTGCCAGCAGTTTATCGGATCCTTCAGGGGCAGATACGCAGTATTTT TRBV27 NA once TRBJ2-3
CASSLFSTGGYGYTF TGTGCCAGCAGCTTGTTCTCGACAGGGGGCTATGGCTACACCTTC TRBV5-6 TRBD1 NA TRBJ1-2
CASSGGGSSYEQYF TGTGCCAGCAGCGGGGGAGGATCCAGCTACGAGCAGTACTTC TRBV9 NA NA TRBJ2-7
CASARTSGGSGELFF TGCGCCAGCGCCCGGACTAGCGGGGGTTCCGGGGAGCTGTTTTTT TRBV5-1 TRBD2 NA TRBJ2-2
CASSRTGLTNYGYTF TGTGCCAGCAGTAGGACAGGATTAACTAACTATGGCTACACCTTC TRBV7-9 TRBD1 NA TRBJ1-2
CASSLFVGGDEQYF TGTGCCAGCAGCTTGTTCGTAGGAGGCGACGAGCAGTACTTC TRBV5-8 NA NA TRBJ2-7
CAWSVLGGSGEDEQFF TGTGCCTGGAGTGTACTGGGCGGGAGCGGGGAAGATGAGCAGTTCTTC TRBV30 TRBD2 NA TRBJ2-1
CASSRSGRGSGEQYF TGTGCCAGCAGCCGGAGCGGGAGGGGCTCGGGGGAGCAGTACTTC TRBV5-4 TRBD2 NA TRBJ2-7
CASSSPGQGVYGTDTQYF TGTGCCAGCAGCTCCCCGGGACAGGGGGTGTATGGCACAGATACGCAGTATTTT TRBV9 TRBD1 NA TRBJ2-3
CAVRATQGYEQYF TGTGCCGTACGAGCGACGCAGGGGTACGAGCAGTACTTC TRBV6-1 NA NA TRBJ2-7
CASSQNYSGESYNEQFF TGTGCCAGCAGCCAAAACTATAGCGGGGAATCCTACAATGAGCAGTTCTTC TRBV7-2 TRBD2 NA TRBJ2-1
CASSETGVQPQHF TGTGCCAGCAGTGAAACGGGGGTTCAGCCCCAGCATTTT TRBV6-1 NA NA TRBJ1-5
CASSQEMASGSYEQYF TGCGCCAGCAGCCAAGAAATGGCTAGCGGGAGCTACGAGCAGTACTTC TRBV4-3 TRBD2 once TRBJ2-7
CASSPEEGDTQYF TGTGCCAGCAGCCCGGAGGAGGGAGATACGCAGTATTTT TRBV7-9 NA NA TRBJ2-3
CAWSGDRKGTSSYNEQFF TGTGCCTGGAGTGGTGACAGGAAGGGGACTAGTAGCTACAATGAGCAGTTCTTC TRBV30 TRBD2 few TRBJ2-1
CASSLLAGTGELFF TGTGCCAGCAGCTTACTAGCGGGGACCGGGGAGCTGTTTTTT TRBV7-3 TRBD2 once TRBJ2-2
CASSFMGQGGNSPLHF TGTGCCAGCAGCTTCATGGGACAGGGAGGAAATTCACCCCTCCACTTT TRBV5-6 TRBD1 NA TRBJ1-6
CASSVRGRNYGYTF TGTGCCAGTAGTGTCAGGGGCAGGAACTATGGCTACACCTTC TRBV19 NA few TRBJ1-2
CASSYTYNQPQHF TGTGCCAGCAGTTACACCTACAATCAGCCCCAGCATTTT TRBV6-5 NA NA TRBJ1-5
CASLALAGFYNEQFF TGTGCCAGTCTAGCTCTAGCGGGCTTCTACAATGAGCAGTTCTTC TRBV7-2 TRBD2 NA TRBJ2-1
CASSYAGQGARNTIYF TGTGCCAGCAGTTACGCCGGACAGGGGGCCAGGAACACCATATATTTT TRBV6-5 TRBD1 NA TRBJ1-3
CASSDPGQIRNGYTF TGTGCCAGCAGTGACCCGGGACAGATAAGAAATGGCTACACCTTC TRBV6-1 TRBD1 NA TRBJ1-2
CASSEISRPTEAFF TGCGCCAGCAGTGAGATATCCAGGCCCACTGAAGCTTTCTTT TRBV10-2 NA NA TRBJ1-1
CASSVEGVGSLNTGELFF TGTGCCAGCAGCGTAGAGGGGGTGGGCTCCTTGAACACCGGGGAGCTGTTTTTT TRBV9 NA NA TRBJ2-2
CASTWGGRTEAFF TGTGCCAGCACTTGGGGAGGTCGGACTGAAGCTTTCTTT TRBV25-1 NA NA TRBJ1-1
CASSYGGGAYNEQFF TGTGCCAGCAGTTACGGCGGGGGGGCTTACAATGAGCAGTTCTTC TRBV6-5 TRBD2 NA TRBJ2-1
CASSSRPRRAFF TGTGCCAGCAGTTCCAGGCCACGACGAGCTTTCTTT TRBV6-6 NA NA TRBJ1-1
CASRWTSGDYEQYF TGTGCCAGCAGGTGGACTAGCGGGGACTACGAGCAGTACTTC TRBV6-6 TRBD2 NA TRBJ2-7
CASSHYQGYNEQFF TGTGCCAGCAGCCATTATCAGGGATACAATGAGCAGTTCTTC TRBV7-9 NA NA TRBJ2-1
CAISESTGNYGYTF TGTGCCATCAGTGAGTCAACGGGGAACTATGGCTACACCTTC TRBV10-3 NA NA TRBJ1-2
CASGPGQGDNQPQHF TGTGCTAGTGGTCCGGGACAGGGGGACAATCAGCCCCAGCATTTT TRBV12-5 TRBD1 NA TRBJ1-5
CASRSVIAGHGETQYF TGTGCAAGTCGCTCTGTAATAGCGGGTCATGGAGAGACCCAGTACTTC TRBV12-2 NA NA TRBJ2-5
CASSLAGGRANEKLFF TGTGCCAGCAGCTTGGCCGGGGGACGGGCTAATGAAAAACTGTTTTTT TRBV5-4 NA NA TRBJ1-4
CASSLVPGNTEAFF TGTGCCAGCAGTTTAGTCCCGGGGAACACTGAAGCTTTCTTT TRBV27 NA NA TRBJ1-1
CASSTGGNTEAFF TGTGCCAGCAGCACCGGGGGAAACACTGAAGCTTTCTTT TRBV19 NA NA TRBJ1-1
CASSYRQGLGGYTF TGTGCCAGCAGTTACCGCCAGGGCCTTGGGGGCTACACCTTC TRBV6-5 NA NA TRBJ1-2
CASTLGGAGGETQYF TGTGCCAGCACCCTGGGAGGGGCCGGCGGGGAGACCCAGTACTTC TRBV5-4 TRBD2 NA TRBJ2-5
CASSYGAYPNYGYTF TGTGCCAGCAGTTACGGGGCATATCCTAACTATGGCTACACCTTC TRBV6-5 NA NA TRBJ1-2
CASSPPGQGFTGNTIYF TGTGCCAGCAGTCCCCCGGGACAGGGGTTTACTGGAAACACCATATATTTT TRBV28 TRBD1 NA TRBJ1-3
CASSEVLAGFNYEQYF TGTGCCAGCAGTGAAGTACTAGCGGGGTTTAACTACGAGCAGTACTTC TRBV6-1 TRBD2 once TRBJ2-7
CASSLDSGNYNEQFF TGTGCCAGCAGCTTAGACAGCGGGAACTACAATGAGCAGTTCTTC TRBV7-2 TRBD2 NA TRBJ2-1
CASSPRGGQPQHF TGTGCCAGCAGCCCCAGGGGCGGTCAGCCCCAGCATTTT TRBV9 NA NA TRBJ1-5
CASSSAAAETQYF TGTGCCAGCAGCTCTGCGGCGGCGGAGACCCAGTACTTC TRBV5-4 NA NA TRBJ2-5
CASSQDKFRGETQYF TGTGCCAGCAGCCAAGATAAGTTTCGAGGAGAGACCCAGTACTTC TRBV4-2 NA few TRBJ2-5